Listed here are 9 T cell receptor beta chains from one sample, sequenced in a study of molecular identifiers for immune sequencing clone quantification. TCRdb recomputed calls from the PCR reads with MiXCR, one row per CDR3 protein. The sample has about half a million distinct CDR3 sequences; about 22% are singletons. The sequenced material came from naive CD8+ T cells from blood, with Jurkat cell RNA spiked in. Subset meaning: FACS-sorted CD8+CD4-CCR7+CD45RA+ naive T cells. The receptors here all came from a human donor in good health. Some libraries in this study had Jurkat cell RNA spiked in.

As to this clonotype: Germline is not matched at one junction end, which may reflect a read error. V usage is TRBV7-8 and J usage is TRBJ2-1, with D tentatively TRBD1 (5 bases). CDR3 length: 15 residues. CDR1 is SGHVS and CDR2 is FQNEAQ in the germline V gene. CDR3 sequence reads: CASSSDSFSYDEQFF. The CDR3 DNA follows: TGTGCCAGCAGCTCCGACAGCTTCTCCTACGATGAGCAGTTCTTC.

On this clonotype itself: A read error may produce the germline difference seen at one junction end. The DNA for the CDR3 is TGCAGTGCTAGAGACACCGGGACAGAAAATTACAATGAGCAGCTCTTC. The encoded protein is CSARDTGTENYNEQLF. V is TRBV20-1 and J is TRBJ2-1, with 7 bases that match TRBD1. This CDR3 is 16 amino acids long. CDR1 is DFQATT, CDR2 SNEGSKA, per germline (reference sequence).

The table lists this clonotype with a count of one. A much larger clone sits a single nucleotide away, making a read error possible. Here the CDR3 reads CASNSGANILTF. Here the CDR3 DNA reads TGTGCCAGCAACTCTGGGGCCAACATCCTGACTTTC. The chain combines TRBV6-5 with TRBJ2-6, with D perhaps TRBD1 (5 bases). This CDR3 is 12 amino acids long. CDR1 MNHEY and CDR2 SVGAGI come from the germline V gene.

This clonotype appeared many times. The chain carries TRBV5-6 and TRBJ2-3; tentatively, D is TRBD2 (5 bases). Trimming removed 2 bases at V and 4 bases at J, with 11 bases between. Germline values: CDR1 SGHDT, CDR2 YYEEEE. The CDR3 length is 14 residues. This CDR3 reads CASSFASQADTQYF. CDR3 in DNA: TGTGCCAGCAGCTTTGCTAGCCAGGCAGATACGCAGTATTTT.

This clonotype was observed at least ten times. V gene TRBV21-1 combines with J gene TRBJ2-5. TRBV21-1 is assigned pseudogene status. The length of the CDR3 is 20 residues. CDR3 sequence (DNA): TGTGCCAGCAGCAAAGTCGCAGGAGAAACCAGTTTACCCATCAGCGAGACCCAGTACTTC. Protein: CASSKVAGETSLPISETQYF.

About this clonotype itself: No conserved phenylalanine or tryptophan is present at the end of the CDR3, so a read error is the likely explanation. This sequence joins TRBV6-2 or TRBV6-3 and TRBJ2-7; D unclear. CDR1 is MNHEY and CDR2 is SVGEGT in the germline V gene. Trimming stripped 2 bases from V and 4 bases from J, with 9 bases between. The CDR3 has 13 residues. CDR3 in amino acids: CASSYDQLYEQYL. The CDR3 coding sequence is TGTGCCAGCAGTTACGATCAGCTTTACGAGCAGTACCTC.

This clonotype was detected many times. The rearrangement uses TRBV6-5 and TRBJ2-3, with 8 nucleotides matching TRBD2. The CDR3 is made up of 22 amino acids. CDR1 and CDR2 (germline): MNHEY, SVGAGI. The V gene end was trimmed by 0 bases and the J gene end by 2 bases; junction bases not matched to a gene: 22. DNA for the CDR3: TGTGCCAGCAGTTACTCTCCCGCAGGGGCATGGGCGGGAGGACGGGACACAGATACGCAGTATTTT. Translation: CASSYSPAGAWAGGRDTDTQYF.

The chain joins TRBV6-9 to TRBJ2-7, with unresolved D. Germline assignment: CDR1 MNHGY and CDR2 SVAAGI. This CDR3 region has 13 residues. V was clipped by 8 bases and J by 3 bases, with 14 bases between them. This CDR3 is CASSRQANYEQYF. DNA for the CDR3: TGTGCCAGCTCCCGGCAGGCCAACTACGAGCAGTACTTC.

The CDR3 bases are TGTGCCAGCAGCTTGGAGGGGGCTAACTATGGCTACACCTTC. Translation gives CASSLEGANYGYTF. The rearrangement links TRBV5-4 to TRBJ1-2, with D tentatively TRBD1 (6 bases). V lost 0 bases and J 0 bases, leaving 6 bases between the germline ends. CDR3 length: 14 residues. Germline values: CDR1 SGHNT, CDR2 YYREEE (reference sequence).